This TCR beta chain was recorded in a study of response to subunit inactivated influenza vaccine. TCRdb called the RT-PCR reads again in MiXCR, with one record for every CDR3 protein. The sample has about 800,000 distinct CDR3 sequences, around 21% seen once. The V gene end was trimmed by 2 bases and the J gene end by 7 bases; junction bases not matched to a gene: 8. The CDR3 spans 15 residues. Germline CDR1 KGHSH, CDR2 LQKENI. Points from the study as a whole: That few new T cells are recruited by each seasonal influenza vaccination was the authors' suggestion.

Turning to this clonotype: What it binds is unknown.

The sequencing used PBMCs from blood, collected around 5 days after vaccination. This TCR was sampled from a man aged 45 to 65 who received an inactivated influenza vaccine. This chain connects TRBV18 to TRBJ2-7; 10 positions match TRBD2. The DNA for the CDR3 is TGTGCCAGCTCACCAAACAGCGGGAGGGCTGGAGAGCAGTACTTC. It is translated as CASSPNSGRAGEQYF.